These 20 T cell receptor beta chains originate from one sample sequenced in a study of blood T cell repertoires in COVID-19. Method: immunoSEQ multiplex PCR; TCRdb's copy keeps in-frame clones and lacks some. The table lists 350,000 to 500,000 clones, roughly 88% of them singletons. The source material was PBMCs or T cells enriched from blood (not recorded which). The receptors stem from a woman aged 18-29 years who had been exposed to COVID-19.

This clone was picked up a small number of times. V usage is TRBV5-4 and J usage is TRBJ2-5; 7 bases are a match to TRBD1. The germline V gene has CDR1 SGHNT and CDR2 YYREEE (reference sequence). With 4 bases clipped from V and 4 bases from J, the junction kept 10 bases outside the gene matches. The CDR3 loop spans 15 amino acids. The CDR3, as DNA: TGTGCCAGCAGCCGGAATCAGGGGGTGAGAGAGACCCAGTACTTC. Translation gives CASSRNQGVRETQYF.

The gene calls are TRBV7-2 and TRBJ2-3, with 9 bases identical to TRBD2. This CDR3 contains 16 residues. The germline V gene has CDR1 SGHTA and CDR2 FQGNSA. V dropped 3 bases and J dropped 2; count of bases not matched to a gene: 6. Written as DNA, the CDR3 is TGTGCCAGCAGCTTCGTGACTAGCGGCATCACAGATACGCAGTATTTT. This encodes CASSFVTSGITDTQYF.

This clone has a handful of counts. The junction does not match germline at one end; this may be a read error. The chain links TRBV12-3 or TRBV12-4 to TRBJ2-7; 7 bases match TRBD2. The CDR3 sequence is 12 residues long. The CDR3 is CASSFGDYQQYF. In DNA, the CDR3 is TGTGCCAGCAGTTTCGGGGACTACCAGCAGTACTTC.

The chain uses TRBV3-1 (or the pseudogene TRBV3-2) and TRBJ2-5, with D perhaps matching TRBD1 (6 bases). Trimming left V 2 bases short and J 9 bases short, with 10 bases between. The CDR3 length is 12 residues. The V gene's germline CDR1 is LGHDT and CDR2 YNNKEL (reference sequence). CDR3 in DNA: TGTGCCAGCAGCCAAACAGGGTCGGCCCAGTACTTC. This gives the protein CASSQTGSAQYF.

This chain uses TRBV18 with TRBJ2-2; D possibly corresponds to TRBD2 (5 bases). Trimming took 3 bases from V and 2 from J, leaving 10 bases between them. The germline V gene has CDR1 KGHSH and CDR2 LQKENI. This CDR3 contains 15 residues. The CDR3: CASSPSRDNTGELFF. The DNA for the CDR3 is TGTGCCAGCTCACCGTCTCGGGATAACACCGGGGAGCTGTTTTTT.

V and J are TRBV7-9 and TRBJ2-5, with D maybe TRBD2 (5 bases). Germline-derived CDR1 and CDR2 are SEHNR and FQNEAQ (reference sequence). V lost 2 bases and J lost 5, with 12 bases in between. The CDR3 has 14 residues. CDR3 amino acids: CASSLNPGKETQYF. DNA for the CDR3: TGTGCCAGCAGCTTAAATCCGGGAAAGGAGACCCAGTACTTC.

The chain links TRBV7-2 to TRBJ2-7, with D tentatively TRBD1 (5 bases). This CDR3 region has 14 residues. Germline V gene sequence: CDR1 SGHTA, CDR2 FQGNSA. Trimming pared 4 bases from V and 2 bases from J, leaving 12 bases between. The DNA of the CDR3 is TGTGCCAGCAGCTCTATTGACAGAGCCTACGAGCAGTACTTC. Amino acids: CASSSIDRAYEQYF.

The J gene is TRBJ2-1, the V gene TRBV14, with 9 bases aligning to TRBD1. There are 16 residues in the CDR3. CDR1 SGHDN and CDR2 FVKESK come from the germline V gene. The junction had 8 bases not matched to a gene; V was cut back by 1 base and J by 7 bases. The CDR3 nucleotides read TGTGCCAGCAGCCAAGGCCGGGACAGGGTAGGGAATGAGCAGTTCTTC. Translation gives CASSQGRDRVGNEQFF.

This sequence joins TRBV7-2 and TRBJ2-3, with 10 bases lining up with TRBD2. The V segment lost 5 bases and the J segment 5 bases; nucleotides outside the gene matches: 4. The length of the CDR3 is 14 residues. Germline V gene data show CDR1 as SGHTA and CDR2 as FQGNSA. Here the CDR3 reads CASSPTSGVDTQYF. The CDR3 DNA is TGTGCCAGCAGCCCAACTAGCGGGGTAGATACGCAGTATTTT.

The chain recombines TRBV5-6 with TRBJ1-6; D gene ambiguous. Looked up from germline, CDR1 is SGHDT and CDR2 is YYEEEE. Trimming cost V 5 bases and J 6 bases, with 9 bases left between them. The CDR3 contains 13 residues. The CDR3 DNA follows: TGTGCCAGCAGATTAGCCCCTAATTCACCCCTCCACTTT. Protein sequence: CASRLAPNSPLHF.

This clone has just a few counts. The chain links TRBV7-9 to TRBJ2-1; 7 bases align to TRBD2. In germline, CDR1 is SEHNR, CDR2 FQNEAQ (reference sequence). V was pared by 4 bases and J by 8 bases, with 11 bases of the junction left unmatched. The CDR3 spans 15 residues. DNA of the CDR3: TGTGCCAGCAGCTCAACCTCACTAGCGAGGGATGAGCAGTTCTTC. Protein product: CASSSTSLARDEQFF.

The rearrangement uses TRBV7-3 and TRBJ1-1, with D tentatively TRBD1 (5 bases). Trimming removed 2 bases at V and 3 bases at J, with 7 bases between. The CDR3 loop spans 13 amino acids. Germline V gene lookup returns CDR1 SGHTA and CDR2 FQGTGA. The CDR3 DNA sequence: TGTGCCAGCAGCTTATTAGGGGACACTGAAGCTTTCTTT. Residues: CASSLLGDTEAFF.

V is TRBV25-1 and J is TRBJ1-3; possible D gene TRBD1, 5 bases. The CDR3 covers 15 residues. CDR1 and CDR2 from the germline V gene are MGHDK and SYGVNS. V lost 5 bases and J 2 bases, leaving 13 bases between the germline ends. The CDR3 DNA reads TGTGCCAGCAGTAAAGGGGATTTGACTGGAAACACCATATATTTT. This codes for CASSKGDLTGNTIYF.

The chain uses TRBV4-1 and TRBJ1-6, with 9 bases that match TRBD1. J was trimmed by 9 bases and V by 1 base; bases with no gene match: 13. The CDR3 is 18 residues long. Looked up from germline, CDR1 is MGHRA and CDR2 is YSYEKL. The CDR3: CASSQGPRTGETFSPLHF. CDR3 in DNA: TGCGCCAGCAGCCAAGGGCCTCGGACAGGGGAGACTTTTTCACCCCTCCACTTT.

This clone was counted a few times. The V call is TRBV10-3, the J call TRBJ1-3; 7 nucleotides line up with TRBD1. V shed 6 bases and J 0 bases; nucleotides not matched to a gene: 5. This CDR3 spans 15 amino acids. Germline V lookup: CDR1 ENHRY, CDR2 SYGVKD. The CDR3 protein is CAISADRVSGNTIYF. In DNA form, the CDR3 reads TGTGCCATCAGCGCAGACAGGGTCTCTGGAAACACCATATATTTT.

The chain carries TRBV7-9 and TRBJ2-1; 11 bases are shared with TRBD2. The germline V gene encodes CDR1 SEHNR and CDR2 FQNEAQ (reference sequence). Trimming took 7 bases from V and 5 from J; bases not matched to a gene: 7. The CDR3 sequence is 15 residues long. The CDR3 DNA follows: TGTGCCAGCACCAATAGCGGGGGGGCCCACAATGAGCAGTTCTTC. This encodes CASTNSGGAHNEQFF.

The CDR3 reads CASSVAVGGDGYTF. The CDR3 region has the DNA TGTGCCAGCAGCGTAGCAGTAGGGGGCGATGGCTACACCTTC. The V gene is TRBV9, the J gene TRBJ1-2; 7 bases agree with TRBD1. Trimming took 0 bases from V and 6 from J; bases not matched to a gene: 5. The CDR3 covers 14 residues. The germline V gene has CDR1 SGDLS and CDR2 YYNGEE.

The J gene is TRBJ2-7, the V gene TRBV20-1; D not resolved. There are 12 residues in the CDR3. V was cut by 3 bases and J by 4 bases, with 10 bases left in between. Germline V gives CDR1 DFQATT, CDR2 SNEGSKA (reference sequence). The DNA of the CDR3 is TGCAGTGCTAGTCAGACTGGATACGAGCAGTACTTC. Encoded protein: CSASQTGYEQYF.

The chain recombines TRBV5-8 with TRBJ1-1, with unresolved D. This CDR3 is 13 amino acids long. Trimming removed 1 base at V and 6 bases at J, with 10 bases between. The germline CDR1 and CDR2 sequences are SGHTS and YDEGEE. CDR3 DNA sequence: TGTGCCAGCAGCTTGCAACTCTTCTCTGAAGCTTTCTTT. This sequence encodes CASSLQLFSEAFF.

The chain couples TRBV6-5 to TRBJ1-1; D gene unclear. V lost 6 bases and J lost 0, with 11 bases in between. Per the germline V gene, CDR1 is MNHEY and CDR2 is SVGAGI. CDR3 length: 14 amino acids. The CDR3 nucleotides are TGTGCCAGCAGATTGTCATCCATGAACACTGAAGCTTTCTTT. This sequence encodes CASRLSSMNTEAFF.